This T cell receptor (beta chain) was found in a study of CD8+CD57+ T cells in acquired aplastic anemia (dated by TCRdb to the late 2010s). Turning to the overall study: On average, sorted CD4+ and CD8+ cells yielded about 3 ug of extracted DNA, with a range of about 0.18 to 27.4 ug. CD8+CD57+ expansion was defined as a frequency above the mean frequency observed in healthy subjects.

Patients chosen for sequencing had shown expansion of CD8+CD57+ cells by flow cytometry. Severe acquired aplastic anemia was diagnosed in all patients according to International Study of Aplastic Anemia and Agranulocytosis and Camitta criteria. Patients had received no therapy at the time of blood sampling. In the study, sorted CD4+ and CD8+ blood T cells from patients with severe aplastic anemia and from healthy subjects underwent deep sequencing of TCR repertoires. In the USA, patient enrollment took place under clinicaltrials.gov protocols 00001620, 01623167, 00001397, 00071045, 00081523 and 00961064. Ficoll-Paque density gradient centrifugation was used to isolate peripheral blood mononuclear cells. CD4+ and CD8+ T cells were sorted by FACS or magnetic beads before DNA extraction. Findings and caveats that apply to the study as a whole: Roughly 30 CD8+ CDR3 sequences were shared between patients and controls but appeared highly expressed in patients and within their immunodominant clones. Patients and healthy controls showed no significant difference in CD8+ Simpson's diversity (P=0.060).

Genomic DNA was used as template for profiling of TCR beta VDJ combinations and CDR3 sequences. TCR repertoire sequencing was run on an Illumina HiSeq 2000. As for the authors' bioinformatics: Repertoires were assessed using TRBV/TRBJ rearrangement plots, CDR3 size and DJ length profiles, and Simpson's diversity index. Whichever DNA sequence was most abundant in the deep sequencing data was defined as the immunodominant clone. CDR3 amino acid sequences were screened for sharing across subjects and compared with published repertoires and the VDJdb database. TCRdb ran its own pipeline on the public reads, namely fastp trimming at Q25 and MiXCR clone calling, and kept in-frame beta chains. Rows are unified per CDR3 protein, each entry keeping the most common DNA and genes. The V and J calls come from TCRdb's annotation, not from the publication. For this sample the table gives fewer than 85,000 distinct CDR3 sequences, of which about 70% were detected only once. Roughly 80% of the sample is held by the ten biggest clonotypes.

This clonotype was recorded at least ten times. Its antigen remains unidentified. It has no much larger one-base neighbor in the sample; base qualities were not kept. Sequenced input: sorted CD4+, CD8+, or CD8+CD57+ T cells (not recorded which) from PBMCs. This sequence was found in a human donor with aplastic anemia.

The CDR3 is CASSEAWGTYGYTF. The nucleotide sequence reads TGTGCCAGCAGTGAAGCGTGGGGAACCTATGGCTACACCTTC. Recombination joined TRBV2 with TRBJ1-2, with the D segment identity uncertain. Including cysteine and phenylalanine, the CDR3 has 14 amino acids. The retained sequence is limited to the CDR3, 42 bases, with the frame set at the first base. Trimming costs V 0 bases and J 4 bases, and their ends lie 9 bases apart. CDR1 and CDR2, looked up from the germline V gene, are SNHLY and FYNNEI.